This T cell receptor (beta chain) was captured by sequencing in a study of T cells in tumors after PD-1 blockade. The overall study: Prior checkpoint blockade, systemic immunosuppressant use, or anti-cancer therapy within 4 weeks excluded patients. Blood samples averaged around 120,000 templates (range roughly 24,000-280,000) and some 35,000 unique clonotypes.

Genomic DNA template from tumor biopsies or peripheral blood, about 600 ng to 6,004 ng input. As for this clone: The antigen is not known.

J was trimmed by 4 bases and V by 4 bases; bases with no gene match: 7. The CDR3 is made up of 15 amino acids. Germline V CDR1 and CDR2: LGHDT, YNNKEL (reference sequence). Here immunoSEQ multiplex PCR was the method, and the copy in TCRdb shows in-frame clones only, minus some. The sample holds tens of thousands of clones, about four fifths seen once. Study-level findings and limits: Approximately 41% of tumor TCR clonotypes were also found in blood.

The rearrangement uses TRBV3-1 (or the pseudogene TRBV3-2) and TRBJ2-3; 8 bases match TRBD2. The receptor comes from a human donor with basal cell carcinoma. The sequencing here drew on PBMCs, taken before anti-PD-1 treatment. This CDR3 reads CASSPGGGRPDTQYF. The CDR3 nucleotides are TGTGCCAGCAGCCCCGGGGGGGGAAGGCCAGATACGCAGTATTTT.